This TCR beta chain was observed in a study of beta chain features in type 1 diabetes. To note about this clone: Antigen: not known.

The CDR3 totals 14 residues. CDR1 is GTSNPN and CDR2 is SVGIG in the germline V gene (reference sequence). V lost 2 bases to trimming and J lost 3 bases, with 10 bases between them. General study results and limits: For Type 1 diabetes patients, all four CD4+ subsets carried TCRB CDR3s that were moderately but significantly shorter.

Isolated RNA was reverse transcribed in full, so expressed TCRB transcripts were sequenced. Repertoires were generated with immunoSEQ multiplex PCR, while TCRdb's copy carries only in-frame clones and drops some. This repertoire shows about 740,000 clones, roughly 13% found once; its top ten account for 0.02% to 0.025%. This chain uses TRBV30 with TRBJ2-2; D is undetermined. The clonotype was recovered from a man younger than 35 with type 1 diabetes. Sequencing was performed on naive CD4+ T cells from blood. CDR3 nucleotide sequence: TGTGCCTGGAGTCCCAGGCTCGACACCGGGGAGCTGTTTTTT. The encoded protein is CAWSPRLDTGELFF.